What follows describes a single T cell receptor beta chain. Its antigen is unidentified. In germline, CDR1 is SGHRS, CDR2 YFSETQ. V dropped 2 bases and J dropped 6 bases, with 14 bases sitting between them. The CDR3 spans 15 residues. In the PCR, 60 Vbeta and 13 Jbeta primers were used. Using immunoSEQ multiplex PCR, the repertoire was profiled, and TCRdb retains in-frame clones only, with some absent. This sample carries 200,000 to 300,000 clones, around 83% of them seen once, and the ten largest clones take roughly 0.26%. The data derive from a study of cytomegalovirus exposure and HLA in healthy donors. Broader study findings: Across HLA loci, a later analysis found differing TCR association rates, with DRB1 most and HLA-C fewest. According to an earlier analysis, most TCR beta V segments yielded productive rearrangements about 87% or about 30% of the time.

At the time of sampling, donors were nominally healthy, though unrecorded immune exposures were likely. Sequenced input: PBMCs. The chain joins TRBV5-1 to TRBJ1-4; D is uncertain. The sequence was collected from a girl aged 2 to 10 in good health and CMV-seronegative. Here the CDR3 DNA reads TGCGCCAGCAGCTTTTTAGGAGGAAGGGATGAAAAACTGTTTTTT. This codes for CASSFLGGRDEKLFF.